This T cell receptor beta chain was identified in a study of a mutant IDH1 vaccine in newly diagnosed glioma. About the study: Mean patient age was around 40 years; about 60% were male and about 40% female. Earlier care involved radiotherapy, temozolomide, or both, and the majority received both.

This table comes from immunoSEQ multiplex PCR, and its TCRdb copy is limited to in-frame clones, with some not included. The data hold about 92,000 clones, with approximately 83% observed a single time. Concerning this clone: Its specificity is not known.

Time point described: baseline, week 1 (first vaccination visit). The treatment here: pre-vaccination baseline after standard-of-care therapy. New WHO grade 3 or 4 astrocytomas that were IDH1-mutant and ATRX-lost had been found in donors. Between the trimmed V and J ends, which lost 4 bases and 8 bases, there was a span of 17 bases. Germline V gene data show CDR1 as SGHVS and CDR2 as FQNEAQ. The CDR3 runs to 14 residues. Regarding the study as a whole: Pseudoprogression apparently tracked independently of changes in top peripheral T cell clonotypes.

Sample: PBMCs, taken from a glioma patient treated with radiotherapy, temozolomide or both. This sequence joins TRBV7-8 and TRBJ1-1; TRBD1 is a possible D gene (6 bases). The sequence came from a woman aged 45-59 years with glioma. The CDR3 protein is CASSYPGGGAEAFF. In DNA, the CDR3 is TGTGCCAGCAGCTATCCCGGGGGGGGCGCAGAAGCTTTCTTT.